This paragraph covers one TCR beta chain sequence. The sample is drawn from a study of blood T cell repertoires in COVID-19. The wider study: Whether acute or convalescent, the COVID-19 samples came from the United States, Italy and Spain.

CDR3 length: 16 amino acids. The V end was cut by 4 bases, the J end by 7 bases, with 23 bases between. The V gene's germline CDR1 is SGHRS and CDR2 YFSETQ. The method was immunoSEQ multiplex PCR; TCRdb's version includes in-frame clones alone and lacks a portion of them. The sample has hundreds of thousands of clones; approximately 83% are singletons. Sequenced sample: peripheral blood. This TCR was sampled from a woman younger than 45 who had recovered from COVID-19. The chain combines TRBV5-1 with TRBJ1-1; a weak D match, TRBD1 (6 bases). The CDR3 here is CASSTGTQSWIHEAFF. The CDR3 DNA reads TGCGCCAGCAGCACCGGGACACAATCTTGGATCCATGAAGCTTTCTTT.